This T cell receptor beta chain emerged from a study of cytomegalovirus exposure and HLA in healthy donors. Study conclusions and caveats: It was likely that a cluster of highly shared sequence variants was a sequencing artifact.

The CDR3 loop spans 13 amino acids. The germline CDR1 and CDR2 sequences are ENHRY and SYGVKD. J lost 10 bases, V lost 3 bases, and 6 bases had no gene match. 13 Jbeta primers and 60 Vbeta primers were used for the PCR. The table came from immunoSEQ multiplex PCR; TCRdb's copy has only in-frame clones and leaves some out. The sample consists of 200,000 or so clones, more than 65% of them appearing once. Turning to this clone: The antigen is not known.

This TCR came from a woman under 40 in good health and CMV-seropositive. The chain carries TRBV10-3 and TRBJ1-1; 9 nucleotides match TRBD1. Sequenced input: PBMCs. The CDR3 loop is CAISDGTGSLAFF. DNA of the CDR3: TGTGCCATCAGTGACGGGACAGGGTCCCTAGCTTTCTTT.